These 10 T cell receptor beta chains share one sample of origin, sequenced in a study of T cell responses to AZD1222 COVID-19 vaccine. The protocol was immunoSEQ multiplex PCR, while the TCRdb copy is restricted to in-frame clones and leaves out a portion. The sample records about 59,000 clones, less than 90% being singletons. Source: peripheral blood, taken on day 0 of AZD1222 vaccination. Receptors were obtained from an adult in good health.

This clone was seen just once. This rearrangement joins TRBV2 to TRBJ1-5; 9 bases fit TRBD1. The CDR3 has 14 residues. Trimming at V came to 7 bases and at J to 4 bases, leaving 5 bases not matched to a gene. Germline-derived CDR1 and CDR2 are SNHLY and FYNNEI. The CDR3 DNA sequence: TGTGCCAGCATTCTCGACAGGGGGAATCAGCCCCAGCATTTT. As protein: CASILDRGNQPQHF.

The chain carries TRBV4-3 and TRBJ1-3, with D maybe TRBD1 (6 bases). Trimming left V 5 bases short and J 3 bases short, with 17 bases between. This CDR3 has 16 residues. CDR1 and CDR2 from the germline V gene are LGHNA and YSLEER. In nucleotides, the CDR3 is TGCGCCAGCAGCAAACGAGTGGGGGCGGATGGAAACACCATATATTTT. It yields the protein CASSKRVGADGNTIYF.

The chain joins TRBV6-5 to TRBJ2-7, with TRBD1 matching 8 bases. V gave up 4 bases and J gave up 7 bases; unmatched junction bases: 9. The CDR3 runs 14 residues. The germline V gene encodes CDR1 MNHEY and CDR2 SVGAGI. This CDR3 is CASSSVTGVREQYF. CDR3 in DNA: TGTGCCAGCAGTTCCGTGACAGGGGTGCGGGAGCAGTACTTC.

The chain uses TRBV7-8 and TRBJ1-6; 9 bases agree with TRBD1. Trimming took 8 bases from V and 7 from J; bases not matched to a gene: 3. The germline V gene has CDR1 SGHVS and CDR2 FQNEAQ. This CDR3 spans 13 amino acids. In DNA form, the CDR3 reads TGTGCCAGCCTCGGACAGGGGAATTCACCCCTCCACTTT. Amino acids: CASLGQGNSPLHF. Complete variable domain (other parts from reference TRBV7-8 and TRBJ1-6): GAGVSQSPRYKVAKRGQDVALRCDPISGHVSLFWYQQALGQGPEFLTYFQNEAQLDKSGLPSDRFFAERPEGSVSTLKIQRTQQEDSAVYLCASLGQGNSPLHFGNGTRLTVT.

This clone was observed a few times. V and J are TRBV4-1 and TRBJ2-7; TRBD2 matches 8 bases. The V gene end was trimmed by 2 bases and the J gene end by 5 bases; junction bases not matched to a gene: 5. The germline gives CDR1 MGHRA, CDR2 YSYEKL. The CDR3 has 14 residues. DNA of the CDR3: TGCGCCAGCAGCCAAAATTGGCGGGGGGACGAGCAGTACTTC. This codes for CASSQNWRGDEQYF.

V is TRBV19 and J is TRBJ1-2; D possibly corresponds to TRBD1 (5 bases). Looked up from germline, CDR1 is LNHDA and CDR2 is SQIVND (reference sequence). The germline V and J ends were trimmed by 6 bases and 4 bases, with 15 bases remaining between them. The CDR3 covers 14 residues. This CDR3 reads CASRSSGGTYGYTF. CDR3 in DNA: TGTGCCAGTAGGTCTTCGGGGGGGACCTATGGCTACACCTTC.

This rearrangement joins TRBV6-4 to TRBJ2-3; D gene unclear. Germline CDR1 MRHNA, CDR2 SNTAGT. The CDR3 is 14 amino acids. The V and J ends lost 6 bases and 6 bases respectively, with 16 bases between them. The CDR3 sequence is CASRDLAAADTQYF. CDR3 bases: TGTGCCAGCAGAGATTTGGCGGCGGCCGATACGCAGTATTTT.

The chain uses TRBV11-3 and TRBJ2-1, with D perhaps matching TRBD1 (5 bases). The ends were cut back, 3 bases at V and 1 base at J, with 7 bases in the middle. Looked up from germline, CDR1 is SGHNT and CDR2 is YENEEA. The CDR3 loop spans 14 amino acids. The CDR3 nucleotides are TGTGCCAGCAGCTTGGGGCAGTCCTACAATGAGCAGTTCTTC. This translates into CASSLGQSYNEQFF.

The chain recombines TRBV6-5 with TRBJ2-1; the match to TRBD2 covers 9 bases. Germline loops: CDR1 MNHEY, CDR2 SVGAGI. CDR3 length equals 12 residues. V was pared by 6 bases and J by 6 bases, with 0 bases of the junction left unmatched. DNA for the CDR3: TGTGCCAGCAGGACTAGCGGCAATGAGCAGTTCTTC. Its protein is CASRTSGNEQFF.

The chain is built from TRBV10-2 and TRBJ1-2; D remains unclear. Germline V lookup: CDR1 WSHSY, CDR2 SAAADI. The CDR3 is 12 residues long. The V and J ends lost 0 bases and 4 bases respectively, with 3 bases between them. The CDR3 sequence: CASSESSYGYTF. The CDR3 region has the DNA TGCGCCAGCAGTGAGTCGAGCTATGGCTACACCTTC.